The rows below give T cell receptor beta chains drawn from one sample of a study of OX40 agonist ivuxolimab in advanced cancers. Profiling relied on immunoSEQ multiplex PCR, and the TCRdb table lists in-frame clones only, not all of them. Among about 74,000 clones, more than 70% were seen once, and the ten largest hold approximately 6.9%. The sample here was CD4+ or CD8+ T cells sorted from blood, taken in a trial of the OX40 agonist ivuxolimab. The receptors here all came from an adult with an advanced solid tumor such as melanoma, head and neck, liver or kidney cancer. CDR3s include the opening cysteine and the closing phenylalanine or tryptophan.

j_call,v_call,cdr3_aa
TRBJ2-1,TRBV19,CASAKGGSSYNEQFF
TRBJ1-1,TRBV30,CASGRKNTEAFF
TRBJ1-2,TRBV7-9,CASSLDSAGGYTF
TRBJ1-6,TRBV19,CASSGAWGSPLHF
TRBJ1-5,TRBV10-3,CAIGGTGDLLRSAQHF
TRBJ2-6,TRBV5-1,CASSSGQGSGANVLTF
TRBJ2-3,TRBV2,CASVLAGRTDTQYF
TRBJ1-1,TRBV9,CASSASQRNTEAFF
TRBJ1-1,TRBV7-3,CASRGHWNTEAFF
TRBJ2-2,TRBV7-9,CASSLEGGTGELFF